This T cell receptor beta chain was identified in a study of shared clonotypes between healthy human individuals. Notes on the study in general: Larger estimated richness was generally seen in naive subsets than in memory subsets.

The germline V gene encodes CDR1 ENHRY and CDR2 SYGVKD. The V end was cut by 5 bases, the J end by 5 bases, with 9 bases between. The CDR3 loop spans 12 amino acids. With respect to this clone: Its antigen is currently unknown.

Repertoires were generated with immunoSEQ multiplex PCR, while TCRdb's copy carries only in-frame clones and drops some. The sample includes roughly 1,100,000 clones, more than 65% seen only once; the top ten take approximately 1.5%. Input material: memory CD4+ T cells sorted from blood. Stated subset: CD45RA-negative fraction. V gene TRBV10-3 combines with J gene TRBJ2-5; tentative D call: TRBD2 (6 bases). The clonotype originates from a man between 18 and 35 years old in good health. The CDR3 loop is CAISTGEETQYF. The CDR3 nucleotides are TGTGCCATCAGTACGGGAGAGGAGACCCAGTACTTC.